The sequence of this TCR beta chain was determined in a study of T-cell reconstitution after alpha-beta-depleted transplantation in children. Unique molecular identifiers were incorporated during preparation of the TCRbeta library. TCRdb called the PCR reads again in MiXCR, with one record for every CDR3 protein. The sample shows 55,000 to 85,000 distinct CDR3 sequences, 11% of them seen only once. General study points: Newly generated T cells supplied most T-cell counts and diversity one year post-transplant. There were reportedly several hundred expanded graft clones from which alpha-beta T cells came about two months after transplant. Some patients' high day-60 TCRbeta diversity was traced to surviving recipient T cells and thymic progenitors.

V lost 5 bases to trimming and J lost 3 bases; unmatched junction nucleotides: 2. The germline V gene has CDR1 SQVTM and CDR2 ANQGSEA. The CDR3 loop spans 13 amino acids. The table lists this clonotype with a few counts. Its antigen is currently unknown. This material consisted of PBMCs, taken before TCRalphabeta/CD19-depleted stem cell transplant. The sequence came from a boy younger than 18 with acute myeloid leukemia, due to receive a stem cell transplant. V is TRBV29-1 and J is TRBJ2-1, with 9 bases fitting TRBD2. Written as DNA, the CDR3 is TGCAGCGTTAGCGGGAGGAACTACAATGAGCAGTTCTTC. Translation gives CSVSGRNYNEQFF.